Listed below are T cell receptor beta chains from one sample, sequenced in a study of T cell changes during pregnancy in multiple sclerosis. Generated by immunoSEQ multiplex PCR, the TCRdb table keeps only in-frame clones and is missing some. The sample has more than 40,000 clones, approximately 87% seen once. Material: peripheral blood, obtained in the first trimester of pregnancy. The source is a female donor in good health, enrolled as a control in a pregnancy study. Both conserved end residues are part of each CDR3. Fields, in order: D gene, J gene, V gene, clone size, CDR3 protein, CDR3 DNA. A D gene is named only where the DNA matches it firmly. Size tells how often a clone was seen (once, few, many) or the class of an expanded clone, and some rows leave it out.

NA	TRBJ2-7	TRBV21-1	once	CASSTGTLSYEQYF	TGTGCCAGCAGCACCGGGACACTCTCCTACGAGCAGTACTTC
NA	TRBJ1-1	TRBV19	few	CASRQGGRTEAFF	TGTGCCAGTAGGCAAGGGGGTCGGACTGAAGCTTTCTTT
NA	TRBJ2-3	TRBV4-1	NA	CASSQDLTPFETQYF	TGCGCCAGCAGCCAAGATCTGACTCCTTTCGAGACGCAGTATTTT
TRBD1	TRBJ2-3	TRBV5-1	NA	CASSLAGTDTDTQYF	TGCGCCAGCAGCTTGGCGGGGACAGACACAGATACGCAGTATTTT
TRBD1	TRBJ1-1	TRBV7-6	NA	CASSLRIGDRTEAFF	TGTGCCAGCAGCTTAAGAATCGGGGACAGGACTGAAGCTTTCTTT
NA	TRBJ1-1	TRBV6-1	NA	CASSESAGAGAGTEAFF	TGTGCCAGCAGTGAATCGGCCGGGGCAGGGGCGGGCACTGAAGCTTTCTTT
TRBD2	TRBJ2-7	TRBV10-3	once	CAISESGTSGGDTYEQYF	TGTGCCATCAGTGAGTCAGGGACTAGCGGGGGGGATACCTACGAGCAGTACTTC
TRBD1	TRBJ2-4	TRBV11-2	NA	CASSSPGTGLAKNIQYF	TGTGCCAGCAGCTCACCCGGGACAGGGCTAGCCAAAAACATTCAGTACTTC
NA	TRBJ1-5	TRBV2	few	CASSSQGPRNQPQHF	TGTGCCAGCAGTTCTCAGGGGCCAAGAAATCAGCCCCAGCATTTT
TRBD2	TRBJ2-1	TRBV18	NA	CASSGLAGYNEQFF	TGTGCCAGCTCAGGACTAGCGGGGTACAATGAGCAGTTCTTC
TRBD1	TRBJ1-1	TRBV29-1	NA	CSADGDSARMNTEAFF	TGCAGCGCGGATGGGGACAGCGCCCGCATGAACACTGAAGCTTTCTTT
NA	TRBJ2-1	TRBV5-6	NA	CASSWTISSYNEQFF	TGTGCCAGCAGCTGGACTATTAGCTCCTACAATGAGCAGTTCTTC
NA	TRBJ2-5	TRBV25-1	NA	CASSRRSGEVSGETQYF	TGTGCCAGCAGTCGGAGGAGTGGAGAAGTTTCTGGGGAGACCCAGTACTTC
NA	TRBJ2-2	TRBV19	NA	CASSIAGTGELFF	TGTGCCAGTAGTATTGCAGGTACCGGGGAGCTGTTTTTT
NA	TRBJ1-2	TRBV7-2	few	CASRPQGPYGYTF	TGTGCCAGCAGACCGCAGGGGCCCTATGGCTACACCTTC
NA	TRBJ2-1	TRBV7-9	few	CASGDTGLSSYNEQFF	TGTGCCAGCGGGGACACGGGGTTAAGCTCCTACAATGAGCAGTTCTTC
TRBD1	TRBJ2-7	TRBV7-6	NA	CASSLGTGGGEQYF	TGTGCCAGCAGCTTAGGGACAGGGGGCGGGGAGCAGTACTTC
TRBD1	TRBJ2-5	TRBV9	NA	CASSPHGQGDGTQYF	TGTGCCAGCAGCCCCCACGGACAGGGGGACGGGACCCAGTACTTC
NA	TRBJ2-1	TRBV4-3	NA	CASSQDLSGPSSYNEQFF	TGCGCCAGCAGCCAAGATCTGAGCGGCCCGAGCTCCTACAATGAGCAGTTCTTC
NA	TRBJ2-3	TRBV5-1	NA	CASSLAGDTRTDTQYF	TGCGCCAGCAGCTTGGCCGGGGACACACGCACAGATACGCAGTATTTT
NA	TRBJ1-6	TRBV23-1	once	CASSPPQDNSPLHF	TGCGCCAGCAGTCCCCCACAGGATAATTCACCCCTCCACTTT
TRBD1	TRBJ1-4	TRBV7-2	NA	CASSQQGTGGSEKLFF	TGTGCCAGCAGCCAACAGGGAACAGGGGGCTCTGAAAAACTGTTTTTT
NA	TRBJ2-2	TRBV2	NA	CASTPDTGELFF	TGTGCCAGCACCCCGGACACCGGGGAGCTGTTTTTT
TRBD1	TRBJ2-1	TRBV30	NA	CAWSVRSGTATRSRSNEQFF	TGTGCCTGGAGTGTACGCTCCGGGACAGCCACACGAAGCCGATCTAATGAGCAGTTCTTC
NA	TRBJ2-6	TRBV11-3	NA	CASSLDSDSGANVLTF	TGTGCCAGCAGCTTAGATAGCGACTCTGGGGCCAACGTCCTGACTTTC
TRBD2	TRBJ2-5	TRBV19	NA	CASSRLAGTQETQYF	TGTGCCAGTAGTCGGCTAGCGGGGACCCAAGAGACCCAGTACTTC
TRBD2	TRBJ2-7	TRBV4-3	NA	CASSQDLAVAYEQYF	TGCGCCAGCAGCCAAGATCTAGCGGTGGCCTACGAGCAGTACTTC
NA	TRBJ2-7	TRBV19	NA	CATARGFPYEQYF	TGTGCCACAGCCCGGGGGTTCCCCTACGAGCAGTACTTC
TRBD1	TRBJ1-2	TRBV28	NA	CASSLYRQGASDHYGYTF	TGTGCCAGCAGTTTATACCGGCAGGGGGCATCTGATCACTATGGCTACACCTTC
NA	TRBJ2-2	TRBV5-1	NA	CASSQGRNTGELFF	TGCGCCAGCAGTCAGGGGAGGAACACCGGGGAGCTGTTTTTT
NA	TRBJ1-3	TRBV9	NA	CASSPSLGNTIYF	TGTGCCAGCAGCCCCTCTCTAGGAAACACCATATATTTT
NA	TRBJ2-7	TRBV6-5	NA	CASSYPPGVQPYEQYF	TGTGCCAGCAGTTACCCACCGGGGGTACAGCCCTACGAGCAGTACTTC